Below, 25 T cell receptor beta chains from the same sample are listed, as sequenced in a study of read filtering for tumor transcriptome and immune sequencing. This library used around 400 ng RNA and molecular barcoded adaptors spanning alpha/delta and beta/gamma chains. TCRdb fed the reads into MiXCR, producing one record per CDR3 protein. The sample shows more than 45,000 distinct CDR3 sequences, roughly 19% of them seen only once. The sample taken for sequencing was a population of CD138-negative cells sorted from bone marrow. The receptors shown here come from a donor at least 40 years old with multiple myeloma.

This clonotype has ten or more counts. CDR3 DNA: TGTGCCAGCAGGGGACAGGTTTCCACTGAAGCTTTCTTT. The encoded protein is CASRGQVSTEAFF. The V call is TRBV7-2, the J call TRBJ1-1, with 8 positions matching TRBD1. CDR1 and CDR2 (germline): SGHTA, FQGNSA. The CDR3 spans 13 residues. J lost 4 bases, V lost 6 bases, and 4 bases had no gene match.

This clonotype has a count of ten or more. The J gene is TRBJ2-1, the V gene TRBV6-2 or TRBV6-3; the D gene could be TRBD1 or TRBD2 (5 bases each). The CDR3 covers 14 residues. V gave up 4 bases and J gave up 4 bases, with 11 bases separating them. Germline V gene lookup returns CDR1 MNHEY and CDR2 SVGEGT. The CDR3 sequence is CASSLRGGYNEQFF. Written as DNA, the CDR3 is TGTGCCAGCAGTTTACGGGGCGGGTACAATGAGCAGTTCTTC.

This clonotype appeared a few times. This could be a read error, since a much larger clone is one nucleotide away. Likely a read error: the CDR3 ends without its conserved phenylalanine or tryptophan. The chain links TRBV28 to TRBJ1-2; the D gene is possibly TRBD1 (5 bases). Trimming removed 6 bases from V and 8 bases from J, with 13 bases in between. The CDR3 loop spans 12 amino acids. CDR1 is MDHEN, CDR2 SYDVKM, per germline. CDR3 loop: CASRTEKTGYTS. DNA of the CDR3: TGTGCCAGCAGGACAGAAAAGACCGGCTACACCTCC.

Ten or more counts support this clonotype. The chain joins TRBV29-1 to TRBJ1-2, with D possibly matching TRBD1 (5 bases). Trimming pared 4 bases from V and 6 bases from J, leaving 9 bases between. The CDR3 has 11 residues. Germline V gene lookup returns CDR1 SQVTM and CDR2 ANQGSEA. CDR3 nucleotide sequence: TGCAGCGTTGCAAGGGGCGATGGCTACACCTTC. It codes for CSVARGDGYTF.

The chain recombines TRBV6-1 with TRBJ1-5; TRBD1 matches 9 bases. Trimming at V came to 0 bases and at J to 11 bases, leaving 8 bases not matched to a gene. The germline V gene has CDR1 MNHNS and CDR2 SASEGT. The CDR3 is 15 amino acids. The CDR3: CASSEALTRDRAQHF. The DNA for the CDR3 is TGTGCCAGCAGTGAAGCGCTCACAAGGGACAGGGCCCAGCATTTT.

This clonotype was observed at least ten times. The genes are TRBV5-1 and TRBJ2-3; D perhaps matches TRBD1 (5 bases). CDR3 length: 15 residues. V lost 0 bases and J 2 bases, leaving 10 bases between the germline ends. Germline assignment: CDR1 SGHRS and CDR2 YFSETQ. The CDR3 region is CASSLDGAPTDTQYF. The DNA of the CDR3 is TGCGCCAGCAGCTTGGATGGGGCCCCCACAGATACGCAGTATTTT.

This clonotype was detected ten times or more. The V call is TRBV6-2 or TRBV6-3, the J call TRBJ2-1; no definite D call. Germline V gene sequence: CDR1 MNHEY, CDR2 SVGEGT. V lost 5 bases, J lost 5 bases, and 10 bases lay in between. This CDR3 region has 13 residues. This chain's CDR3 is CASSLLGDNEQFF. DNA for the CDR3: TGTGCCAGCAGTCTCCTAGGAGACAATGAGCAGTTCTTC.

This clonotype has a count of ten or more. CDR3 nucleotides: TGTGCCAGCTCACCTACAAGGGACACTGAAGCTTTCTTT. This gives the protein CASSPTRDTEAFF. The rearrangement links TRBV18 to TRBJ1-1; D is unclear. The V end was cut by 3 bases, the J end by 3 bases, with 8 bases between. There are 13 residues in the CDR3. The V gene's germline CDR1 is KGHSH and CDR2 LQKENI.

This clonotype was recorded many times. V usage is TRBV5-1 and J usage is TRBJ2-1, with 13 positions matching TRBD2. CDR3 length equals 16 residues. After removal of 3 bases from V and 8 bases from J, the junction contained 8 bases not matched to a gene. CDR1 is SGHRS, CDR2 YFSETQ, per germline. The CDR3 DNA follows: TGCGCCAGCAGCTCCCCCGGACTAGCGGGAGTCCATGAGCAGTTCTTC. It translates to CASSSPGLAGVHEQFF.

Ten or more counts support this clonotype. The chain recombines TRBV9 with TRBJ2-3; 12 nucleotides agree with TRBD2. From germline, CDR1 is SGDLS and CDR2 YYNGEE. The CDR3 totals 15 residues. V lost 3 bases, J lost 3 bases, and 2 bases stayed unmatched. The DNA of the CDR3 is TGTGCCAGCAGCGCCACTAGCGGGAGGACAGATACGCAGTATTTT. It yields the protein CASSATSGRTDTQYF.

This clonotype was counted many times. The chain combines TRBV6-1 with TRBJ2-5; TRBD2 is a possible D gene (5 bases). Germline V gene sequence: CDR1 MNHNS, CDR2 SASEGT. The CDR3 length is 14 residues. The V and J ends lost 2 bases and 5 bases respectively, with 12 bases between them. The CDR3 sequence: CASSETGSRETQYF. The CDR3 coding sequence is TGTGCCAGCAGTGAAACGGGGTCCCGGGAGACCCAGTACTTC.

This chain joins TRBV23-1 and TRBJ2-7; TRBD2 aligns across 9 bases. TRBV23-1 is treated as an ORF (open reading frame) with a function not yet certain. J was trimmed by 6 bases and V by 3 bases; bases with no gene match: 12. This CDR3 is 16 amino acids long. The CDR3, as DNA: TGCGCCAGCAGTCATAGGACTAGCGTAGGGTCATCCGAGCAGTACTTC. The encoded protein is CASSHRTSVGSSEQYF.

Details on this clonotype: Its ends do not fully match the called genes, so a read error is possible. V gene TRBV20-1 combines with J gene TRBJ1-5, with D possibly being TRBD1 (5 bases). The CDR3 runs to 15 residues. Germline lookup yields CDR1 DFQATT and CDR2 SNEGSKA (reference sequence). The CDR3 sequence: CSALPGPGGSEPQHF. In DNA form, the CDR3 reads TGCAGTGCCTTGCCGGGCCCGGGGGGGTCGGAGCCACAGCATTTT.

This clonotype was seen at least ten times. The J gene is TRBJ2-7, the V gene TRBV5-1, with 9 positions matching TRBD1. The V segment lost 2 bases and the J segment 4 bases; nucleotides outside the gene matches: 7. This CDR3 is 15 amino acids long. Germline V gene sequence: CDR1 SGHRS, CDR2 YFSETQ. As DNA, the CDR3 is TGCGCCAGCAGCTTTACCGGACAGGGGTCTTACGAGCAGTACTTC. This encodes CASSFTGQGSYEQYF.

This clonotype was counted ten times or more. The rearrangement uses TRBV5-6 and TRBJ1-2; TRBD1 is a possible D gene (5 bases). The V gene's germline CDR1 is SGHDT and CDR2 YYEEEE. The V end was cut by 4 bases, the J end by 6 bases, with 19 bases between. This CDR3 is 15 amino acids long. CDR3: CASSGYGGEGDGYTF. The CDR3 DNA sequence: TGTGCCAGCAGCGGATACGGGGGTGAGGGCGATGGCTACACCTTC.

This clonotype was counted ten times or more. This chain joins TRBV5-1 and TRBJ1-4, with D hard to call. CDR1 and CDR2 (germline): SGHRS, YFSETQ. Trimming pared 0 bases from V and 8 bases from J, leaving 14 bases between. The CDR3 has 15 amino acids. CDR3 amino acids: CASSLGPGSGEKLFF. CDR3 nucleotide sequence: TGCGCCAGCAGCTTGGGTCCAGGTTCAGGAGAAAAACTGTTTTTT.

In its sample, this clonotype was seen many times. The CDR3: CARATASGSGANVLTF. In DNA form, the CDR3 reads TGTGCCAGAGCTACAGCTAGCGGCTCTGGGGCCAACGTCCTGACTTTC. This chain uses TRBV2 with TRBJ2-6; 7 nucleotides agree with TRBD2. There are 16 residues in the CDR3. Germline CDR1 reads SNHLY; CDR2 reads FYNNEI. V trimming: 9 bases; J trimming: 0 bases; junction bases outside the gene matches: 8.

There are many counts of this clonotype. The chain carries TRBV5-1 and TRBJ2-6; D ambiguous. The germline V gene has CDR1 SGHRS and CDR2 YFSETQ. Trimming stripped 6 bases from V and 2 bases from J, with 9 bases between. The CDR3 spans 14 residues. CDR3 protein: CASNSGPGANVLTF. The CDR3 DNA sequence: TGCGCCAGCAACTCGGGCCCTGGGGCCAACGTCCTGACTTTC. Full variable domain (missing parts from reference TRBV5-1 and TRBJ2-6): KAGVTQTPRYLIKTRGQQVTLSCSPISGHRSVSWYQQTPGQGLQFLFEYFSETQRNKGNFPGRFSGRQFSNSRSEMNVSTLELGDSALYLCASNSGPGANVLTFGAGSRLTVL.

V and J are TRBV7-7 and TRBJ2-2; TRBD2 is a possible D gene (6 bases). The CDR3 sequence is 14 residues long. CDR1 SSHAT and CDR2 FNYEAQ come from the germline V gene (reference sequence). As DNA, the CDR3 is TGTACTAGCAGCTTAAGCGGAAACACCGGGGAGCTGTTTTTT. Amino acids: CTSSLSGNTGELFF.

This clonotype showed up just a few times. The J gene is TRBJ2-7, the V gene TRBV7-2; D possibly matches TRBD1 or TRBD2 (5 bases each). Germline CDR1 and CDR2: SGHTA and FQGNSA. The CDR3 covers 15 residues. The ends were cut back, 4 bases at V and 2 bases at J, with 15 bases in the middle. CDR3 in DNA: TGTGCCAGCAGCTCACCCAGCAGGGACCCCTACGAGCAGTACTTC. This translates into CASSSPSRDPYEQYF.

For this clonotype: Just one base apart from a much larger clone, this may be a read error. The chain is built from TRBV10-3 and TRBJ1-2; possible D gene TRBD1, 5 bases. The length of the CDR3 is 12 residues. V was pared by 0 bases and J by 9 bases, with 8 bases between. From germline, CDR1 is ENHRY and CDR2 SYGVKD. This chain's CDR3 is CAISESGDCYTF. CDR3 DNA: TGTGCCATCAGTGAGTCAGGGGATTGCTACACCTTC.

This clonotype was picked up a small number of times. This chain uses TRBV5-6 with TRBJ2-7; D is perhaps TRBD2 (6 bases). The CDR3 loop spans 13 amino acids. Germline values: CDR1 SGHDT, CDR2 YYEEEE. V shed 6 bases and J shed 9 bases, with 19 bases lying between them. The CDR3 sequence: CASTLWSHGGQYF. The CDR3 DNA sequence: TGTGCCAGCACTCTGTGGAGCCACGGGGGGCAGTACTTC.

This clonotype came up many times. The J gene is TRBJ2-7, the V gene TRBV10-3; TRBD2 aligns across 10 bases. Germline V lookup: CDR1 ENHRY, CDR2 SYGVKD. V shed 0 bases, J shed 4 bases, and the junction held 6 bases outside the gene matches. The CDR3 length is 16 residues. CDR3 bases: TGTGCCATCAGTGAGTCGGCTAGCGGGAGTCAATACGAGCAGTACTTC. Encoded protein: CAISESASGSQYEQYF.

This clonotype was seen ten or more times. The chain recombines TRBV14 with TRBJ2-2, with TRBD2 identical over 10 bases. CDR1 and CDR2 (germline): SGHDN, FVKESK. Trimming removed 6 bases from V and 5 bases from J; junction bases left unmatched: 3. CDR3 length: 14 residues. In DNA form, the CDR3 reads TGTGCCAGCAGGTCTAGCGGGAGAACCGGGGAGCTGTTTTTT. Its protein product is CASRSSGRTGELFF.

This clonotype was detected many times. The DNA is omitted, as the CDR3 cannot be located on it reliably, and the CDR3 follows TCRdb's listing. The chain joins TRBV7-3 to TRBJ2-7; TRBD1, the table's D call, lacks a check against the DNA. The CDR3 numbers 15 amino acids, ends counted. Germline CDR1 is SGHTA and CDR2 is FQGTGA. The CDR3: CASSLVGGGSYEQYF.